These 16 T cell receptor beta chains were sequenced from one sample in a study of CD8 T cells in ankylosing spondylitis. TCRdb processed the 5' RACE reads anew with MiXCR; each CDR3 protein has one entry. The repertoire includes about 30,000 distinct CDR3 sequences, 5.3% of them detected once, and roughly 1.9% sits in the top ten. Sequenced input: blood, either unsorted or a sorted T cell fraction (not recorded which). These receptors were collected from a female donor with ankylosing spondylitis or in good health (not recorded which).

This clonotype was found a few times. The chain has TRBV9 and TRBJ1-1, with 7 bases fitting TRBD1. From germline, CDR1 is SGDLS and CDR2 YYNGEE. This CDR3 has 16 residues. Trimming cost V 3 bases and J 0 bases; bases outside gene matches: 8. The CDR3 protein is CASSARGDRVNTEAFF. In DNA, the CDR3 is TGTGCCAGCAGCGCTCGGGGGGACAGAGTGAACACTGAAGCTTTCTTT.

This clonotype has at least ten counts. The rearrangement uses TRBV9 and TRBJ2-7, with D perhaps matching TRBD1 (6 bases). Looked up from germline, CDR1 is SGDLS and CDR2 is YYNGEE. Deletions cut 4 bases from V and 0 bases from J, with 11 bases between. CDR3 length equals 14 residues. The CDR3 reads CASSKQGSSYEQYF. In nucleotides, the CDR3 is TGTGCCAGCAGCAAACAGGGAAGCTCCTACGAGCAGTACTTC.

At least ten counts were recorded for this clonotype. The chain is built from TRBV9 and TRBJ2-7; perhaps D is TRBD1 or TRBD2 (5 bases each). Germline V gene sequence: CDR1 SGDLS, CDR2 YYNGEE. V was shortened by 0 bases and J by 7 bases, with 14 bases between the two germline ends. The CDR3 is 14 residues long. The DNA for the CDR3 is TGTGCCAGCAGCGTAGGGCAGGGACGGTGGGAGCAGTACTTC. Its translation is CASSVGQGRWEQYF.

The gene calls are TRBV9 and TRBJ2-1, with a weak D call TRBD2 (5 bases). V gave up 4 bases and J gave up 6 bases, with 8 bases separating them. The V gene's germline CDR1 is SGDLS and CDR2 YYNGEE. The length of the CDR3 is 12 residues. The CDR3 loop reads CASSTGGNEQFF. The DNA of the CDR3 is TGTGCCAGCAGCACTGGAGGCAATGAGCAGTTCTTC.

This clonotype was observed at least ten times. The chain recombines TRBV9 with TRBJ2-3; D might be TRBD1 (5 bases). CDR1 is SGDLS and CDR2 is YYNGEE in the germline V gene. V was shortened by 0 bases and J by 4 bases, with 15 bases between the two germline ends. This CDR3 region has 16 residues. The CDR3: CASSVAGQGSADTQYF. The CDR3 bases are TGTGCCAGCAGCGTAGCTGGCCAGGGCTCGGCAGATACGCAGTATTTT.

This clonotype was seen many times. The chain has TRBV9 and TRBJ2-6; D is undetermined. The CDR3 is 15 amino acids. From germline, CDR1 is SGDLS and CDR2 YYNGEE. V lost 0 bases to trimming and J lost 0 bases, with 4 bases between them. Here the CDR3 reads CASSVAGSGANVLTF. The CDR3 region has the DNA TGTGCCAGCAGCGTAGCGGGCTCTGGGGCCAACGTCCTGACTTTC.

This clonotype was counted at least ten times. The chain employs TRBV9 and TRBJ2-1; perhaps TRBD2 as D (5 bases). Trimming pared 2 bases from V and 7 bases from J, leaving 13 bases between. This CDR3 contains 14 residues. Germline lookup yields CDR1 SGDLS and CDR2 YYNGEE. CDR3 nucleotide sequence: TGTGCCAGCAGCGTCGTTTATTCGGGGAATGAGCAGTTCTTC. Translation gives CASSVVYSGNEQFF.

This clonotype was picked up many times. The chain links TRBV9 to TRBJ2-7; the D gene is possibly TRBD1 (6 bases). Germline lookup yields CDR1 SGDLS and CDR2 YYNGEE. V was clipped by 7 bases and J by 6 bases, with 20 bases between them. This CDR3 has 14 amino acids. The CDR3, as DNA: TGTGCCAGCGCCCGACAGGCGGACCTCGGCGAGCAGTACTTC. Protein product: CASARQADLGEQYF.

This clonotype appeared a few times. The chain links TRBV9 to TRBJ2-1; perhaps TRBD2 as D (6 bases). With 0 bases removed from V and 9 bases from J, the gap between germline ends came to 13 bases. The germline V gene encodes CDR1 SGDLS and CDR2 YYNGEE. This CDR3 contains 14 residues. In DNA form, the CDR3 reads TGTGCCAGCAGCGTAGGTCCTAGCGTAGGTGAGCAGTTCTTC. Translated, it gives CASSVGPSVGEQFF. Based on the CDR3 plus reference TRBV9 and TRBJ2-1, the full variable domain is DSGVTQTPKHLITATGQRVTLRCSPRSGDLSVYWYQQSLDQGLQFLIQYYNGEERAKGNILERFSAQQFPDLHSELNLSSLELGDSALYFCASSVGPSVGEQFFGPGTRLTVL.

This clonotype was seen at least ten times. The CDR3 spells CASSALGIAFSGANVLTF. In nucleotides, the CDR3 is TGTGCCAGCAGCGCCTTGGGGATTGCCTTCTCTGGGGCCAACGTCCTGACTTTC. This chain joins TRBV9 and TRBJ2-6; D remains ambiguous. There are 18 residues in the CDR3. CDR1 SGDLS and CDR2 YYNGEE come from the germline V gene. The ends were cut back, 3 bases at V and 0 bases at J, with 16 bases in the middle.

The genes are TRBV9 and TRBJ2-2; 8 positions agree with TRBD2. The trim removed 3 bases at V and 3 bases at J, leaving 7 bases unmatched. Germline V gives CDR1 SGDLS, CDR2 YYNGEE. The CDR3 is made up of 16 amino acids. The CDR3 reads CASSAGLARDTGELFF. The CDR3 bases are TGTGCCAGCAGCGCCGGACTAGCCCGCGACACCGGGGAGCTGTTTTTT.

This clonotype was seen at least ten times. The CDR3 nucleotides read TGTGCCAGCAGCGTGATTAGTACCTACAATGAGCAGTTCTTC. It specifies CASSVISTYNEQFF. The chain has TRBV9 and TRBJ2-1; no reliable D call. The CDR3 runs 14 residues. V was clipped by 2 bases and J by 2 bases, with 8 bases between them. From germline, CDR1 is SGDLS and CDR2 YYNGEE.

This clonotype occurred many times. The chain links TRBV9 to TRBJ1-3, with D perhaps TRBD1 (6 bases). CDR3 length: 14 amino acids. Germline loops: CDR1 SGDLS, CDR2 YYNGEE. V was trimmed by 3 bases and J by 3 bases, leaving 10 bases between them. The CDR3 loop reads CASSEGGGGNTIYF. The CDR3 coding sequence is TGTGCCAGCAGCGAGGGGGGCGGTGGAAACACCATATATTTT. Using reference TRBV9 and TRBJ1-3 for the parts outside the CDR3, the full variable domain is DSGVTQTPKHLITATGQRVTLRCSPRSGDLSVYWYQQSLDQGLQFLIQYYNGEERAKGNILERFSAQQFPDLHSELNLSSLELGDSALYFCASSEGGGGNTIYFGEGSWLTVV.

The V gene is TRBV9, the J gene TRBJ2-1; 8 nucleotides match TRBD2. The CDR3 is made up of 17 amino acids. Per germline, CDR1 SGDLS and CDR2 YYNGEE. The junction had 9 bases not matched to a gene; V was cut back by 4 bases and J by 0 bases. For the CDR3, the DNA is TGTGCCAGCAGCCCCCGACTAGCGAAAGGCTCCTACAATGAGCAGTTCTTC. This gives the protein CASSPRLAKGSYNEQFF.

Many counts were recorded for this clonotype. The chain recombines TRBV9 with TRBJ1-1; unclear D gene. The CDR3 is 12 amino acids. Trimming removed 2 bases at V and 4 bases at J, with 6 bases between. Germline CDR1 is SGDLS and CDR2 is YYNGEE. The CDR3 DNA reads as TGTGCCAGCAGCGTTGCGGGCACTGAAGCTTTCTTT. Translation: CASSVAGTEAFF.

This clonotype occurred many times. The chain combines TRBV9 with TRBJ2-5, with unresolved D. This CDR3 is built from 14 residues. Trimming left V 2 bases short and J 6 bases short, with 14 bases between. CDR1 and CDR2 (germline): SGDLS, YYNGEE. CDR3 region: CASSVDTHTQTQYF. The DNA of the CDR3 is TGTGCCAGCAGCGTCGATACACACACCCAGACCCAGTACTTC.